Sequencing of this TCR beta chain was carried out in a study of blood T cell repertoires in COVID-19. The CDR3 runs to 15 residues. Germline V gives CDR1 LNHDA, CDR2 SQIVND (reference sequence). The J segment lost 4 bases and the V segment lost 5 bases, leaving 7 bases of the junction unmatched. The method was immunoSEQ multiplex PCR; TCRdb's version includes in-frame clones alone and lacks a portion of them. In the table there are 70,000 or so clones, about 90% of which are singletons. It was during active infection that Seattle patients were enrolled and then longitudinally followed. The V call is TRBV19, the J call TRBJ2-3; 9 positions agree with TRBD1. Specimen: peripheral blood. The origin of this receptor is a man aged 40-49 years with COVID-19, enrolled during active disease. CDR3 bases: TGTGCCAGTAGTGTCGGACAGGGGCAGGCAGATACGCAGTATTTT. As protein: CASSVGQGQADTQYF.